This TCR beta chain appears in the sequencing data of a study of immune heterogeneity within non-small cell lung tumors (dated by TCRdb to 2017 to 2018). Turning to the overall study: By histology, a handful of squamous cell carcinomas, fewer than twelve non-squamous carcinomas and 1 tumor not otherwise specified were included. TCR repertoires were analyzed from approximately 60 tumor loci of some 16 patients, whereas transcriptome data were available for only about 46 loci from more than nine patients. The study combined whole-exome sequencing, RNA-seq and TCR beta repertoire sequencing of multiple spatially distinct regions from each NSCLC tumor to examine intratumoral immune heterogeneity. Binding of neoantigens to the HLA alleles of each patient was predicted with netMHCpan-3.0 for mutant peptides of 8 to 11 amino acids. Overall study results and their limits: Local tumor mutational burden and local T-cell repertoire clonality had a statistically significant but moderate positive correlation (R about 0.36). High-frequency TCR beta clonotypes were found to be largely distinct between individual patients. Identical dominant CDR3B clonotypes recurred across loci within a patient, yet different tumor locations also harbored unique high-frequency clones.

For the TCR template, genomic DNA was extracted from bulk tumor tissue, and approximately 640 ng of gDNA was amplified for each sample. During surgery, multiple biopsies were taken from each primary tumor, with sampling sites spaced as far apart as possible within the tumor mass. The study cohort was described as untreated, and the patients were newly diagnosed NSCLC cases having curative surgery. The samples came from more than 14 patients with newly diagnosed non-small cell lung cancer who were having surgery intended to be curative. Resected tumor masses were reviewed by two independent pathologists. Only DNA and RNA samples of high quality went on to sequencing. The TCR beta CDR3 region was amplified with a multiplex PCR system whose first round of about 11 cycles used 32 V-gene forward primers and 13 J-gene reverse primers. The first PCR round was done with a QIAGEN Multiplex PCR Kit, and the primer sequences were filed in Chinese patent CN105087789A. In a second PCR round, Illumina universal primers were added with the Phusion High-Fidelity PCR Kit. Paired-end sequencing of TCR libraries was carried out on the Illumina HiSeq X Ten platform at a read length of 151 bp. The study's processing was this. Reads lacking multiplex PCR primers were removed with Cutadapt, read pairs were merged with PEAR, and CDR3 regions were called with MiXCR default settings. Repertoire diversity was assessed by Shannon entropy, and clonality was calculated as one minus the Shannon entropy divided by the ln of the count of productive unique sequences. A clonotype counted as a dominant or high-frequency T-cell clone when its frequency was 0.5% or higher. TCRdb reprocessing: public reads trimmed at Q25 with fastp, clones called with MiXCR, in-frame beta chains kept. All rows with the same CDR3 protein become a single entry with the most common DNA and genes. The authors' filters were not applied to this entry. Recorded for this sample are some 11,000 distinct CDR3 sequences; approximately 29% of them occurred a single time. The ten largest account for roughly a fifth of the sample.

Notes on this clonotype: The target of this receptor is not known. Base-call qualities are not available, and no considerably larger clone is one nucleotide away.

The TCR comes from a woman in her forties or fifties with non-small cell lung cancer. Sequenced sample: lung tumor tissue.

The CDR3 loop reads CASSPGGGNYGYTF. The nucleotide sequence reads TGTGCCAGCAGCCCCGGCGGGGGAAACTATGGCTACACCTTC. Recombination linked TRBV28 to TRBJ1-2; TRBD1 could be the D gene, as 5 bases match. CDR1 and CDR2 were assigned from the germline V gene as MDHEN and SYDVKM. V and J lose 6 bases and 2 bases, and a span of 13 bases separates them. The CDR3, from cysteine to phenylalanine, totals 14 residues. The read is trimmed to its CDR3 DNA, 42 bases read in frame from base 1.